Detailed here is one T cell receptor (beta chain). This record comes from a study of blood T cell repertoires in COVID-19. Per the original methods: Reference gene primer amplification gave estimated nucleated cell counts. Here immunoSEQ multiplex PCR was the method, and the copy in TCRdb shows in-frame clones only, minus some. The D gene and trimming were derived from the DNA, and the V and J assignments and clone size from that table. The sample shows 75,000 to 100,000 clones, around nine tenths of them seen only once. The CDR3 sequence is 12 residues long. V gave up 10 bases and J gave up 4 bases, with 14 bases separating them. Germline assignment: CDR1 SGDLS and CDR2 YYNGEE.

The receptor comes from a human donor in a cohort sampled during active COVID-19. Sequenced: peripheral blood. The chain combines TRBV9 with TRBJ1-2; possible D gene TRBD1, 5 bases. CDR3 bases: TGTGCCCCTGGGGGAGGTACCTATGGCTACACCTTC. Its protein is CAPGGGTYGYTF.